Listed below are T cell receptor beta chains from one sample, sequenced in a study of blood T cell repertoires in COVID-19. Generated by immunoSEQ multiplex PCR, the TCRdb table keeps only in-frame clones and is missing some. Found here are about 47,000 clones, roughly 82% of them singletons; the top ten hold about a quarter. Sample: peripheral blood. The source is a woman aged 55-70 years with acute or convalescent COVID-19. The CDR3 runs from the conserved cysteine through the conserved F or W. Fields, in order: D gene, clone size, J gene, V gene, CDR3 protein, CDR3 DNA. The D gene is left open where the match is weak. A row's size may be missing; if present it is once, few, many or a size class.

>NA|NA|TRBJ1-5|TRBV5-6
CASSLGTGRSGQPQHF
TGTGCCAGCAGCCTGGGGACTGGCCGGAGCGGTCAGCCCCAGCATTTT
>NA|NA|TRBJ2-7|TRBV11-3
CASSSRGSLEQYF
TGTGCCAGCAGCTCTCGGGGGAGCCTCGAGCAGTACTTC
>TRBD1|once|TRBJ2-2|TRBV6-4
CASGQGAMSGELFF
TGTGCCAGCGGACAGGGGGCGATGTCCGGGGAGCTGTTTTTT
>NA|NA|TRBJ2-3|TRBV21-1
CASSSSGGTGGPWTDTQYF
TGTGCCAGCAGCAGTAGCGGGGGGACAGGGGGCCCATGGACAGATACGCAGTATTTT
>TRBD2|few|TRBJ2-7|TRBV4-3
CASSQDYRTSGEGEQYF
TGCGCCAGCAGCCAAGACTACCGGACTAGCGGGGAAGGTGAGCAGTACTTC
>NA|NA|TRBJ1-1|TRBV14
CASRQGPNTEAFF
TGTGCCAGTCGCCAGGGCCCGAACACTGAAGCTTTCTTT
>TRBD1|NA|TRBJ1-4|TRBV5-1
CASSRGQGGEKLFF
TGCGCCAGCAGCAGGGGACAGGGCGGCGAAAAACTGTTTTTT
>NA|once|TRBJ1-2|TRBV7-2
CASSLGLTANYGYTF
TGTGCCAGCAGCTTGGGACTCACAGCTAACTATGGCTACACCTTC
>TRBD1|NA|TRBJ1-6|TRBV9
CASSSHRGGGDSPLHF
TGTGCCAGCAGTTCTCACAGGGGGGGAGGTGACTCACCCCTCCACTTT
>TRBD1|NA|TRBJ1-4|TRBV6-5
CASRKMGTGGEKLFF
TGTGCCAGCAGAAAAATGGGGACAGGGGGTGAAAAACTGTTTTTT
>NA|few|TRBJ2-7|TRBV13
CASSLGQPTYEQYF
TGTGCCAGCAGCTTAGGACAGCCAACCTACGAGCAGTACTTC
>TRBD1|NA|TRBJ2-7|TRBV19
CASSSGTGANEQYF
TGTGCCAGTAGTTCCGGGACAGGGGCTAATGAGCAGTACTTC
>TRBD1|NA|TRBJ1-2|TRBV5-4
CASSPPRGLNYGYTF
TGTGCCAGCAGCCCGCCTAGGGGGCTCAACTATGGCTACACCTTC
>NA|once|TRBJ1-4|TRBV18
CASSPTGISNEKLFF
TGTGCCAGCTCACCCACGGGAATATCTAATGAAAAACTGTTTTTT
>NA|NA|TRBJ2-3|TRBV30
CAYITDTQYF
TGTGCCTATATCACAGATACGCAGTATTTT
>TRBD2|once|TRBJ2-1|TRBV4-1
CASRGGSNNEQFF
TGCGCCAGCAGGGGGGGGTCGAACAATGAGCAGTTCTTC
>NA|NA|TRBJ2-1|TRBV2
CASSDRGMSYNEQFF
TGTGCCAGCAGTGATCGGGGGATGTCCTACAATGAGCAGTTCTTC
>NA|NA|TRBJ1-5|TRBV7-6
CASSQNSRDTSNQPQHF
TGTGCCAGCAGCCAGAACTCCCGGGACACTAGCAATCAGCCCCAGCATTTT
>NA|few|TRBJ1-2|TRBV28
CASRSGGYYGYTF
TGTGCCAGCAGGTCAGGAGGATACTATGGCTACACCTTC
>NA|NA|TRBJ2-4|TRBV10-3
CATWDTSKNIQYF
TGTGCCACCTGGGACACCTCAAAAAACATTCAGTACTTC
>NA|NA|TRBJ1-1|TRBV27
CASSWRMNTEAFF
TGTGCCAGCAGTTGGAGGATGAACACTGAAGCTTTCTTT
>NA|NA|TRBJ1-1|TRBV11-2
CASSFNSDNRVLLDTEAFF
TGTGCCAGCAGCTTTAATTCGGACAATCGGGTTCTTTTGGACACTGAAGCTTTCTTT
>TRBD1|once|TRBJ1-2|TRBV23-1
CASSQLGELLTGWYGYTF
TGCGCCAGCAGTCAATTAGGGGAATTGTTGACAGGGTGGTATGGCTACACCTTC
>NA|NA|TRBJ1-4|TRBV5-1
CASRPGQNEKLFF
TGCGCCAGCAGACCGGGACAAAATGAAAAACTGTTTTTT
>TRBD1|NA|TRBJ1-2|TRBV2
CASDRETYGYTF
TGTGCCAGCGACAGGGAGACCTATGGCTACACCTTC
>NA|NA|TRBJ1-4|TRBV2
CASSEWGVVNEKLFF
TGTGCCAGCAGTGAATGGGGGGTAGTTAATGAAAAACTGTTTTTT
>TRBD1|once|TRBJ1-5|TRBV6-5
CASSYESGGQPQHF
TGTGCCAGCAGTTACGAGTCAGGGGGTCAGCCCCAGCATTTT
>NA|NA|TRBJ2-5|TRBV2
CASSEAQLQETQYF
TGTGCCAGCAGTGAAGCACAGTTACAAGAGACCCAGTACTTC
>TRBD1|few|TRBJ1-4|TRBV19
CASSAQGARGEKLFF
TGTGCCAGTAGTGCACAGGGGGCGAGGGGTGAAAAACTGTTTTTT
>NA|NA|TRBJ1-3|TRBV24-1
CATSDPAGTRVVRNTIYF
TGTGCCACCAGTGATCCAGCCGGGACTCGGGTGGTAAGAAACACCATATATTTT
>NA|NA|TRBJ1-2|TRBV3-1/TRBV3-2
CASSRTTQGQGGGYTF
TGTGCCAGCAGCCGAACGACTCAGGGCCAGGGAGGAGGCTACACCTTC
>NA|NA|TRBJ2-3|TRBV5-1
CASSSSPGGGTDTQYF
TGCGCCAGCAGCTCCTCGCCTGGAGGCGGCACAGATACGCAGTATTTT
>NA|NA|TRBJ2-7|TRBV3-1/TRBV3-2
CASSQGFNTYEQYF
TGTGCCAGCAGCCAAGGATTTAACACCTACGAGCAGTACTTC
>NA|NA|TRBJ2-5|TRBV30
CAAGRRGGQETQYF
TGTGCCGCCGGAAGGAGGGGCGGACAAGAGACCCAGTACTTC
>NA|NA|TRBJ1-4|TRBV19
CASSMRGGILFF
TGTGCCAGTAGTATGCGCGGGGGAATATTGTTTTTT
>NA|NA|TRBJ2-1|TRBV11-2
CASSRVPGNDEQFF
TGTGCCAGCAGCCGGGTTCCAGGGAACGATGAGCAGTTCTTC
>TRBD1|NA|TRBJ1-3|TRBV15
CATSRGDSGNTIYF
TGTGCCACCAGCAGAGGGGACAGTGGAAACACCATATATTTT
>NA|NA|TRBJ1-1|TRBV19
CASAGTRNTEAFF
TGTGCCAGTGCCGGGACAAGGAACACTGAAGCTTTCTTT
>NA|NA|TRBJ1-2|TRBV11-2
CASSLGTHRYGYTF
TGTGCCAGCAGCTTAGGGACTCATCGGTATGGCTACACCTTC
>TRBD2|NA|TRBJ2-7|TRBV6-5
CASTSGGTYEQYF
TGTGCCAGCACAAGCGGGGGGACCTACGAGCAGTACTTC